This is a list of T cell receptor beta chains from one sample in a study of cytomegalovirus exposure and HLA in healthy donors. Here immunoSEQ multiplex PCR was the method, and the copy in TCRdb shows in-frame clones only, minus some. The sample lists roughly 220,000 clones; roughly 80% were seen once. Sequencing was done on a sample of PBMCs. The source is a man younger than 45 in good health and CMV-seronegative. Each CDR3 is given with its conserved first and last residue. Fields, in order: V gene, CDR3 length, J gene, clone size, D gene, CDR3 protein, CDR3 DNA. The D gene is left open where the match is weak. The size of a clone is reported for some rows only, either as once, few or many, or as a class for expanded clones.

v_gene: TRBV2; len: 14; j_gene: TRBJ1-2; abundance: NA; d_gene: TRBD1; CDR3aa: CASSEGTGVAGYTF; CDR3nt: TGTGCCAGCAGTGAAGGGACAGGGGTTGCTGGCTACACCTTC
v_gene: TRBV5-1; len: 13; j_gene: TRBJ2-6; abundance: NA; d_gene: NA; CDR3aa: CASRVGGASVLTF; CDR3nt: TGCGCCAGCAGGGTTGGTGGGGCCAGCGTCCTGACTTTC
v_gene: TRBV6-1; len: 17; j_gene: TRBJ2-2; abundance: NA; d_gene: TRBD2; CDR3aa: CASSGASGPSGTGELFF; CDR3nt: TGTGCCAGCAGTGGGGCTAGCGGGCCATCTGGGACCGGGGAGCTGTTTTTT
v_gene: TRBV2; len: 12; j_gene: TRBJ2-3; abundance: few; d_gene: NA; CDR3aa: CASSEEGLTQYF; CDR3nt: TGTGCCAGCAGTGAAGAGGGGCTAACGCAGTATTTT
v_gene: TRBV5-8; len: 15; j_gene: TRBJ2-7; abundance: few; d_gene: NA; CDR3aa: CASSPPGGQVNEQYF; CDR3nt: TGTGCCAGCAGCCCGCCAGGTGGGCAGGTCAACGAGCAGTACTTC
v_gene: TRBV19; len: 13; j_gene: TRBJ2-7; abundance: NA; d_gene: TRBD1; CDR3aa: CASSIGQGYEQYF; CDR3nt: TGTGCCAGTAGTATAGGACAGGGCTACGAGCAGTACTTC
v_gene: TRBV7-9; len: 17; j_gene: TRBJ2-1; abundance: NA; d_gene: TRBD2; CDR3aa: CASSPPGVAGGRNEQFF; CDR3nt: TGTGCCAGCAGCCCCCCCGGAGTAGCGGGGGGGCGAAATGAGCAGTTCTTC
v_gene: TRBV5-4; len: 13; j_gene: TRBJ2-5; abundance: NA; d_gene: NA; CDR3aa: CASSLIGRETQYF; CDR3nt: TGTGCCAGCAGCTTGATAGGGAGAGAGACCCAGTACTTC
v_gene: TRBV18; len: 15; j_gene: TRBJ2-7; abundance: NA; d_gene: TRBD2; CDR3aa: CASSPGTSGTYEQYF; CDR3nt: TGTGCCAGCTCACCGGGGACTAGCGGCACCTACGAGCAGTACTTC
v_gene: TRBV5-1; len: 18; j_gene: TRBJ1-1; abundance: NA; d_gene: NA; CDR3aa: CASSLRSGLGGMNTEAFF; CDR3nt: TGCGCCAGCAGCTTGCGTTCAGGGCTAGGTGGTATGAACACTGAAGCTTTCTTT
v_gene: TRBV11-2; len: 17; j_gene: TRBJ2-1; abundance: NA; d_gene: TRBD2; CDR3aa: CASSSSPGTSGGYEQFF; CDR3nt: TGTGCCAGCAGCTCCTCCCCCGGGACTAGCGGGGGTTATGAGCAGTTCTTC
v_gene: TRBV2; len: 18; j_gene: TRBJ2-3; abundance: NA; d_gene: TRBD2; CDR3aa: CASSDPAGAGVFTDTQYF; CDR3nt: TGTGCCAGCAGTGACCCCGCCGGAGCGGGGGTGTTCACAGATACGCAGTATTTT
v_gene: TRBV9; len: 16; j_gene: TRBJ1-6; abundance: NA; d_gene: TRBD1; CDR3aa: CASSVSPGTGKEPLHF; CDR3nt: TGTGCCAGCAGCGTCTCACCCGGGACAGGGAAGGAGCCCCTCCACTTT
v_gene: TRBV5-4; len: 14; j_gene: TRBJ2-5; abundance: NA; d_gene: NA; CDR3aa: CASSLKGMVETQYF; CDR3nt: TGTGCCAGCAGCTTGAAGGGGATGGTAGAGACCCAGTACTTC
v_gene: TRBV6-5; len: 15; j_gene: TRBJ2-7; abundance: NA; d_gene: NA; CDR3aa: CASSRYRILFYEQYF; CDR3nt: TGTGCCAGCAGCCGATACAGGATATTATTTTACGAGCAGTACTTC
v_gene: TRBV6-6; len: 16; j_gene: TRBJ1-2; abundance: NA; d_gene: NA; CDR3aa: CASSYSIGAGPRSYTF; CDR3nt: TGTGCCAGCAGTTACTCGATAGGAGCGGGGCCTAGGAGCTACACCTTC
v_gene: TRBV5-6; len: 13; j_gene: TRBJ1-5; abundance: NA; d_gene: NA; CDR3aa: CASSTSGKQPQHF; CDR3nt: TGTGCCAGCAGCACCTCAGGGAAACAGCCCCAGCATTTT
v_gene: TRBV7-2; len: 15; j_gene: TRBJ2-3; abundance: NA; d_gene: NA; CDR3aa: CASSLRGQRTDTQYF; CDR3nt: TGTGCCAGCAGCTTAAGAGGACAGCGCACAGATACGCAGTATTTT
v_gene: TRBV28; len: 14; j_gene: TRBJ1-2; abundance: NA; d_gene: NA; CDR3aa: CASSLGRYNYGYTF; CDR3nt: TGTGCCAGCAGTTTGGGCCGCTATAACTATGGCTACACCTTC
v_gene: TRBV6-1; len: 14; j_gene: TRBJ1-2; abundance: NA; d_gene: NA; CDR3aa: CASSEVSRGHGYTF; CDR3nt: TGTGCCAGCAGTGAAGTAAGTCGAGGGCATGGCTACACCTTC
v_gene: TRBV25-1; len: 16; j_gene: TRBJ2-5; abundance: NA; d_gene: TRBD1; CDR3aa: CASSEGRGQGKKTQYF; CDR3nt: TGTGCCAGCAGTGAGGGTAGGGGACAGGGGAAGAAGACCCAGTACTTC
v_gene: TRBV19; len: 18; j_gene: TRBJ1-6; abundance: once; d_gene: NA; CDR3aa: CASSMFGQSSSYNSPLHF; CDR3nt: TGTGCCAGTAGTATGTTTGGGCAGTCGAGCTCCTATAATTCACCCCTCCACTTT